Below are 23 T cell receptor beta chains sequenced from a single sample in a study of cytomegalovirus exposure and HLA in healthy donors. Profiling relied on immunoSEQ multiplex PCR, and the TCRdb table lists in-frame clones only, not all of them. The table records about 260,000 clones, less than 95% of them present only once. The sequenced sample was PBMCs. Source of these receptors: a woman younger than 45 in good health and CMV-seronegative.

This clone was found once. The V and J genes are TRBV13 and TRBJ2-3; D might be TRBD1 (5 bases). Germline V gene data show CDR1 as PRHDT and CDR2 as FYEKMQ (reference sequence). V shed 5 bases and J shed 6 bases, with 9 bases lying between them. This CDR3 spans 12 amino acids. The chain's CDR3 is CASSPRQDTQYF. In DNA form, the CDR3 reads TGTGCCAGCAGCCCACGACAGGATACGCAGTATTTT.

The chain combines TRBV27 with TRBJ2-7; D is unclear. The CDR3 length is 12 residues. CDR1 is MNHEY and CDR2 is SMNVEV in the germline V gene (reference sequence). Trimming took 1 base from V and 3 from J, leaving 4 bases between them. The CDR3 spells CASSLLNYEQYF. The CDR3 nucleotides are TGTGCCAGCAGTTTATTAAACTACGAGCAGTACTTC.

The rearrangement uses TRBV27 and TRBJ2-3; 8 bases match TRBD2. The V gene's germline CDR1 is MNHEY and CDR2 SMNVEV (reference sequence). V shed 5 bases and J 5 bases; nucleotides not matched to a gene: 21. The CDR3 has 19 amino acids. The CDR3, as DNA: TGTGCCAGCAGTACCCCGATTAGCGGGAACGGTTGGGCTTTAGATACGCAGTATTTT. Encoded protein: CASSTPISGNGWALDTQYF.

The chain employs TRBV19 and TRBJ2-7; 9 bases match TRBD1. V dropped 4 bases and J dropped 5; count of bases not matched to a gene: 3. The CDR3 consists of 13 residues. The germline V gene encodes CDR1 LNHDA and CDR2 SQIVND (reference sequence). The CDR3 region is CASSTRTGDEQYF. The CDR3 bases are TGTGCCAGTAGTACCAGGACAGGGGACGAGCAGTACTTC.

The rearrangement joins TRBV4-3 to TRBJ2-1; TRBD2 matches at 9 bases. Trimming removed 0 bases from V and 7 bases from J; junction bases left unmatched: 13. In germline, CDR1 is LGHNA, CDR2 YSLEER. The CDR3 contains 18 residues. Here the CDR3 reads CASSQDPYSGSQWNEQFF. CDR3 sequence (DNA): TGCGCCAGCAGCCAAGATCCCTATAGCGGGAGCCAGTGGAATGAGCAGTTCTTC.

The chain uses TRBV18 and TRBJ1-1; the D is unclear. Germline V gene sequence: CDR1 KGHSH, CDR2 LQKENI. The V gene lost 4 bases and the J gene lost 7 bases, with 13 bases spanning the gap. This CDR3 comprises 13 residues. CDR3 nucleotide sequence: TGTGCCAGCTCACAAGATGTGACCCTTGAAGCTTTCTTT. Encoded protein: CASSQDVTLEAFF.

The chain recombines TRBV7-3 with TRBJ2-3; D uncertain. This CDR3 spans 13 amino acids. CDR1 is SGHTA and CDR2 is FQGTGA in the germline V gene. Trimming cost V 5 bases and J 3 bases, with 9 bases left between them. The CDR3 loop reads CASSKGQTDTQYF. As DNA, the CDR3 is TGTGCCAGCAGCAAAGGCCAAACAGATACGCAGTATTTT.

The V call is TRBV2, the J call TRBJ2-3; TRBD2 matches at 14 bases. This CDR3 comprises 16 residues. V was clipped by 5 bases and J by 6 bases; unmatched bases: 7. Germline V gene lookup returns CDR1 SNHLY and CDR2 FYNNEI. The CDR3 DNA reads TGTGCCAGCAGTACCGGGACTAGCGGGAGCCTGGATACGCAGTATTTT. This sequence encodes CASSTGTSGSLDTQYF.

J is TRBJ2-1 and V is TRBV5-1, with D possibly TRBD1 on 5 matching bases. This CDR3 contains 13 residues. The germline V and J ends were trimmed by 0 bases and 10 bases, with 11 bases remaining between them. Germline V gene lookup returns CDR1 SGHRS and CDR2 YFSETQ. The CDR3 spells CASSLELDTEQFF. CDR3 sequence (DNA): TGCGCCAGCAGCTTGGAGTTGGACACCGAGCAGTTCTTC.

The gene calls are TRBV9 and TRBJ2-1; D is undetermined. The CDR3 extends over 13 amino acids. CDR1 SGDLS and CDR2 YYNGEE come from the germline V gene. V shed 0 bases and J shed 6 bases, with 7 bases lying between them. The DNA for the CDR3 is TGTGCCAGCAGCGTAGAAGGGATCAATGAGCAGTTCTTC. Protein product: CASSVEGINEQFF.

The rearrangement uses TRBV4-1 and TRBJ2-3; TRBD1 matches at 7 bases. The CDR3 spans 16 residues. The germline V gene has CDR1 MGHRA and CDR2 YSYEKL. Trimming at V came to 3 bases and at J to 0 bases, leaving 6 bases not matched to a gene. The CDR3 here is CASSQPGQPSTDTQYF. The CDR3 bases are TGCGCCAGCAGCCAGCCGGGACAGCCTAGCACAGATACGCAGTATTTT.

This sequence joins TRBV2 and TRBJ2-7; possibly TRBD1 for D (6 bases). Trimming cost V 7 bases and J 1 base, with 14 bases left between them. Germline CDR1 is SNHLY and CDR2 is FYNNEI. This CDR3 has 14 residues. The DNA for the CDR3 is TGTGCCAGCATGTGGCAGGGGTCGTCCTACGAGCAGTACTTC. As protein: CASMWQGSSYEQYF.

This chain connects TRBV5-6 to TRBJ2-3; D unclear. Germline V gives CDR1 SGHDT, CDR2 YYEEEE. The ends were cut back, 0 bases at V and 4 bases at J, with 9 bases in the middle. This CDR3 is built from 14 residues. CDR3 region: CASSLAQWADTQYF. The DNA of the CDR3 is TGTGCCAGCAGCTTGGCACAGTGGGCAGATACGCAGTATTTT.

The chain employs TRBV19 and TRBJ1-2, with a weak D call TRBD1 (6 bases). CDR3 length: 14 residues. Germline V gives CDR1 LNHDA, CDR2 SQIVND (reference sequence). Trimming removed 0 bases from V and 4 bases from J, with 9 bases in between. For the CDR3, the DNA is TGTGCCAGTAGTATAGACCTACAGGGCTATGGCTACACCTTC. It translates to CASSIDLQGYGYTF.

The CDR3 is CASSVGLAGGPQNEQFF. The CDR3 DNA reads as TGTGCCAGCAGCGTAGGGCTAGCGGGAGGTCCCCAAAATGAGCAGTTCTTC. The chain carries TRBV9 and TRBJ2-1, with TRBD2 matching 11 bases. Germline V gene data show CDR1 as SGDLS and CDR2 as YYNGEE. The trim removed 0 bases at V and 7 bases at J, leaving 9 bases unmatched. The CDR3 length is 17 residues.

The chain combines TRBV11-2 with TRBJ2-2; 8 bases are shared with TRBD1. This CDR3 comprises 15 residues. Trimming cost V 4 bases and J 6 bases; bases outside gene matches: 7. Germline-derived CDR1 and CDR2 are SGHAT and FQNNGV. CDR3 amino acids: CASSSRTGTSGELFF. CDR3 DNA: TGTGCCAGCAGCTCCCGGACAGGGACCTCCGGGGAGCTGTTTTTT.

The CDR3, as DNA: TGTGCCAGCAGCTTGGACACAGATACGCAGTATTTT. Amino acid sequence: CASSLDTDTQYF. The V gene is TRBV7-2, the J gene TRBJ2-3; D not certain. Trimming stripped 3 bases from V and 2 bases from J, with 3 bases between. The CDR3 extends over 12 amino acids. Germline V gene sequence: CDR1 SGHTA, CDR2 FQGNSA.

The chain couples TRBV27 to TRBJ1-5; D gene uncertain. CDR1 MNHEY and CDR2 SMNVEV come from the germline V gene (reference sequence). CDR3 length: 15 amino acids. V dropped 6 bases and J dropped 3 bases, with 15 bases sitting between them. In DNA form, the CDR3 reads TGTGCCAGCAGATTACAGCCTGGGGTCAATCAGCCCCAGCATTTT. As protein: CASRLQPGVNQPQHF.

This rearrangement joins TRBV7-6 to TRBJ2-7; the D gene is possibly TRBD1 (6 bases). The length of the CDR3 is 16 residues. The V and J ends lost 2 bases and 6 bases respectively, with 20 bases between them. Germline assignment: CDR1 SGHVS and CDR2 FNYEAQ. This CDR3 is CASSLFEFQGTIEQYF. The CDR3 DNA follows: TGTGCCAGCAGCTTATTTGAGTTCCAGGGGACGATCGAGCAGTACTTC. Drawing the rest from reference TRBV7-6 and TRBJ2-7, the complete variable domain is GAGVSQSPRYKVTKRGQDVALRCDPISGHVSLYWYRQALGQGPEFLTYFNYEAQQDKSGLPNDRFSAERPEGSISTLTIQRTEQRDSAMYRCASSLFEFQGTIEQYFGPGTRLTVT.

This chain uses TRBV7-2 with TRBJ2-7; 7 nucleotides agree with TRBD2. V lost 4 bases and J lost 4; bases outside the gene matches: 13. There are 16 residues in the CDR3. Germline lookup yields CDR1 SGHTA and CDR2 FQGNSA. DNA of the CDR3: TGTGCCAGCAGCTCAGACTCTCGCGGGAGAAAGTACGAGCAGTACTTC. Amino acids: CASSSDSRGRKYEQYF. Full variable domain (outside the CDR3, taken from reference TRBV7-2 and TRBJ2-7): GAGVSQSPSNKVTEKGKDVELRCDPISGHTALYWYRQSLGQGLEFLIYFQGNSAPDKSGLPSDRFSAERTGGSVSTLTIQRTQQEDSAVYLCASSSDSRGRKYEQYFGPGTRLTVT.

CDR3 in amino acids: CASSPSSGGMYEQYF. CDR3 nucleotides: TGCGCCAGCAGCCCGTCCAGCGGGGGCATGTACGAGCAGTACTTC. The chain combines TRBV5-1 with TRBJ2-7, with TRBD2 matching over 8 bases. V lost 4 bases and J lost 4; bases outside the gene matches: 10. Per the germline V gene, CDR1 is SGHRS and CDR2 is YFSETQ. The CDR3 runs 15 residues.

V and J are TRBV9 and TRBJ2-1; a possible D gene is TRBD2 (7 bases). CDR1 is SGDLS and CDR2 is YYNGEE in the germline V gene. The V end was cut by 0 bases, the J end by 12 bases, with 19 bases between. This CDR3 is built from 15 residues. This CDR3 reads CASSVGGGGASGQFF. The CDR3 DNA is TGTGCCAGCAGCGTAGGAGGGGGGGGAGCTAGCGGGCAGTTCTTC.

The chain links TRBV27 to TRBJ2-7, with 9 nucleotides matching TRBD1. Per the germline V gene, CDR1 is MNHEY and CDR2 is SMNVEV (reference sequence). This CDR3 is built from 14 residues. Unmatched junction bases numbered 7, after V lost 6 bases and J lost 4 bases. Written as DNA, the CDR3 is TGTGCCAGCAGCGATCCGGGACAGGGATACGAGCAGTACTTC. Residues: CASSDPGQGYEQYF.